This record looks at one T cell receptor beta chain sequence and its context. Its matching antigen is unknown. This sample is drawn from a study of cytomegalovirus exposure and HLA in healthy donors. Trimming took 5 bases from V and 3 from J; bases not matched to a gene: 3. Germline V gene lookup returns CDR1 LNHDA and CDR2 SQIVND (reference sequence). The CDR3 runs to 15 residues. General study findings and limits: TRBV6-2, TRBV6-3 and some other V segments were excluded as indistinguishable. In a later analysis, a missense DCLRE1C variant was linked to TCR beta V- and J-gene trimming.

The primer mix had 60 Vbeta and 13 Jbeta primers. Clones were sequenced by immunoSEQ multiplex PCR, and TCRdb holds only the in-frame ones, with some missing. The sample comprises roughly 160,000 clones, roughly 79% of which are singletons, and about 13% rests with the top ten. Specimen: PBMCs. The receptor comes from a woman aged 45-59 years in good health and CMV-seronegative. The chain is built from TRBV19 and TRBJ2-7; 14 bases match TRBD2. CDR3 amino acids: CASSSGTSGSYEQYF. For the CDR3, the DNA is TGTGCCAGTAGTTCTGGGACTAGCGGGAGCTACGAGCAGTACTTC.